The rows below give T cell receptor beta chains drawn from one sample of a study of patients and donors after allogeneic stem cell transplantation. From the RT-PCR reads, TCRdb called clonotypes with MiXCR, one entry per CDR3 protein. The sample has about 400,000 distinct CDR3 sequences; 16% are singletons. Sequencing input: blood, either unsorted or a sorted T cell fraction (not recorded which). These receptors all come from a human donor who was either an allogeneic HSCT recipient or a stem cell or donor lymphocyte infusion donor (not recorded which). It is not recorded whose cells these are; they may come from a transplant donor. Both conserved end residues are part of each CDR3. D genes are given only for firm matches. Clone size is given for some rows only: seen once, a few or many times, or a class if the clone is expanded.

V	size	D	J	CDR3	DNA
TRBV7-3	few	NA	TRBJ2-5	CASSLTRGETQYF	TGTGCCAGCAGCTTAACTAGAGGGGAGACCCAGTACTTC
TRBV11-1	few	TRBD2	TRBJ2-2	CASSLKSPLAGARPGELFF	TGTGCCAGCAGCTTAAAGTCTCCACTAGCGGGGGCCCGCCCCGGGGAGCTGTTTTTT
TRBV7-9	NA	NA	TRBJ2-5	CASSYVEWRMDKTQYF	TGTGCCAGCAGCTACGTCGAGTGGAGGATGGACAAGACCCAGTACTTC
TRBV12-3/TRBV12-4	few	TRBD2	TRBJ2-1	CASSTRTSGRIGNEQFF	TGTGCCAGCAGTACGAGGACTAGCGGGAGGATAGGGAATGAGCAGTTCTTC
TRBV29-1	NA	NA	TRBJ1-2	CSVEDGGVSNYGYTF	TGCAGCGTTGAAGACGGGGGGGTTAGTAACTATGGCTACACCTTC
TRBV19	few	NA	TRBJ2-3	CASSLGWGATDTQYF	TGTGCCAGTAGTCTCGGTTGGGGGGCTACAGATACGCAGTATTTT
TRBV29-1	once	NA	TRBJ2-1	CSVVLEGHWEQFF	TGCAGCGTTGTATTGGAGGGCCATTGGGAGCAGTTCTTC
TRBV6-1	NA	NA	TRBJ2-5	CASRYTGRETQYF	TGTGCCAGCAGATATACAGGGCGAGAGACCCAGTACTTC
TRBV25-1	few	NA	TRBJ1-5	CASSDSGPNQPQHF	TGTGCCAGCAGTGATTCAGGACCCAATCAGCCCCAGCATTTT
TRBV5-1	many	TRBD2	TRBJ2-1	CASSMGQREGNEQFF	TGCGCCAGCAGCATGGGACAGCGGGAGGGCAATGAGCAGTTCTTC
TRBV6-5	NA	NA	TRBJ1-6	CASSYRVGNSPLHF	TGTGCCAGCAGTTACAGGGTGGGAAATTCACCCCTCCACTTT
TRBV20-1	NA	NA	TRBJ2-2	CSASVAGNTGELFF	TGCAGTGCTAGTGTTGCTGGGAACACCGGGGAGCTGTTTTTT
TRBV11-2	NA	NA	TRBJ2-2	CASSRLRTGYTGELFF	TGTGCCAGCAGCCGCCTCAGGACGGGTTACACCGGGGAGCTGTTTTTT
TRBV7-2	NA	NA	TRBJ2-4	CASSGSTSSQNIQYF	TGTGCCAGCAGCGGGTCAACGAGTTCCCAAAACATTCAGTACTTC
TRBV7-8	many	NA	TRBJ2-2	CASSPTTVIVRTGELFF	TGTGCCAGCAGCCCGACGACAGTTATCGTTCGGACCGGGGAGCTGTTTTTT
TRBV6-2/TRBV6-3	NA	TRBD1	TRBJ2-7	CASRKQGSYEQYF	TGTGCCAGCAGGAAACAGGGGTCCTACGAGCAGTACTTC
TRBV6-1	NA	TRBD2	TRBJ2-5	CASSHGLAGGPISETQYF	TGTGCCAGCAGTCACGGACTAGCGGGAGGGCCTATTTCCGAGACCCAGTACTTC
TRBV19	many	NA	TRBJ2-1	CASSIAAESSYNEQFF	TGTGCCAGTAGTATCGCAGCAGAATCCTCCTACAATGAGCAGTTCTTC
TRBV12-3/TRBV12-4	many	NA	TRBJ1-2	CASSLAGPPGLGYTF	TGTGCCAGCAGTTTAGCGGGACCCCCAGGCCTAGGCTACACCTTC
TRBV20-1	NA	TRBD2	TRBJ2-3	CSANLPGTSLDTQYF	TGCAGTGCTAACCTACCCGGGACTAGCCTGGATACGCAGTATTTT
TRBV19	NA	TRBD2	TRBJ2-1	CASSIDSGGPFGEQFF	TGTGCCAGTAGTATCGACAGCGGGGGCCCTTTTGGTGAGCAGTTCTTC
TRBV5-1	many	NA	TRBJ2-6	CASSLEKAGANVLTF	TGCGCCAGCAGCTTGGAAAAGGCTGGGGCCAACGTCCTGACTTTC
TRBV24-1	NA	TRBD1	TRBJ2-2	CATSERDRVSTGELFF	TGTGCCACCAGTGAGCGTGACAGGGTATCCACCGGGGAGCTGTTTTTT
TRBV20-1	many	TRBD1	TRBJ2-1	CSALRTGEYNEQFF	TGCAGTGCCCTACGGACAGGGGAATACAATGAGCAGTTCTTC